This passage covers 24 T cell receptor beta chains from one sample sequenced in a study of siplizumab effects on memory and regulatory T cells. The repertoire was sequenced with immunoSEQ multiplex PCR; TCRdb's copy has only in-frame clones and lacks some. The sample carries about 69,000 clones, approximately 89% recorded once. Input material: Tregs sorted from blood. The receptor set was obtained from a human donor in good health.

CDR3: CASSGRTGEGNTIYF. The CDR3 DNA reads as TGCGCCAGCAGCGGCAGGACAGGGGAGGGGAACACCATATATTTT. The chain employs TRBV5-1 and TRBJ1-3, with TRBD1 identical over 9 bases. CDR1 and CDR2 (germline): SGHRS, YFSETQ. J lost 7 bases, V lost 4 bases, and 9 bases had no gene match. The CDR3 spans 15 residues.

V and J are TRBV5-1 and TRBJ2-2; possibly TRBD1 for D (6 bases). V lost 4 bases, J lost 1 base, and 8 bases lay in between. The CDR3 covers 14 residues. Per germline, CDR1 SGHRS and CDR2 YFSETQ. The CDR3 region has the DNA TGCGCCAGCAGCGACAGGAGGAACACCGGGGAGCTGTTTTTT. It translates to CASSDRRNTGELFF.

The chain carries TRBV18 and TRBJ2-1, with D tentatively TRBD1 (6 bases). The V and J ends lost 6 bases and 1 base respectively, with 10 bases between them. CDR1 and CDR2 (germline): KGHSH, LQKENI. CDR3 length: 14 residues. The CDR3 bases are TGTGCCAGCTCCGACAGGCATTCCTACAATGAGCAGTTCTTC. Translating it yields CASSDRHSYNEQFF.

A single count supports this clone. CDR3 nucleotides: TGTGCCAGCAGCTCAGGGGGTAATGAGCAGTTCTTC. Translated: CASSSGGNEQFF. The V call is TRBV7-3, the J call TRBJ2-1, with TRBD1 matching over 7 bases. This CDR3 has 12 residues. The germline V gene encodes CDR1 SGHTA and CDR2 FQGTGA. With 4 bases clipped from V and 7 bases from J, the junction kept 1 base outside the gene matches.

The J gene is TRBJ2-7, the V gene TRBV7-2; the D is unclear. Trimming left V 4 bases short and J 2 bases short, with 9 bases between. The CDR3 extends over 13 amino acids. Germline V gives CDR1 SGHTA, CDR2 FQGNSA. CDR3 DNA: TGTGCCAGCAGCTCCCAACGGGCCTACGAGCAGTACTTC. Translating it yields CASSSQRAYEQYF.

V usage is TRBV5-4 and J usage is TRBJ2-7; D may correspond to TRBD1 or TRBD2 (6 bases each). This CDR3 is built from 16 residues. Trimming removed 2 bases at V and 0 bases at J, with 15 bases between. Germline V gene data show CDR1 as SGHNT and CDR2 as YYREEE (reference sequence). CDR3 DNA: TGTGCCAGCAGCTTCCTAATAGCGGACAGCTCCTACGAGCAGTACTTC. Protein: CASSFLIADSSYEQYF.

The rearrangement links TRBV30 to TRBJ2-5; TRBD2 might be the D (5 bases). Trimming left V 3 bases short and J 3 bases short, with 11 bases between. The CDR3 has 13 residues. In germline, CDR1 is GTSNPN, CDR2 SVGIG (reference sequence). The CDR3 nucleotides read TGTGCCTGGAGGGCGGGCGGAGAAGAGACCCAGTACTTC. It codes for CAWRAGGEETQYF.

The V call is TRBV19, the J call TRBJ2-7; 9 bases line up with TRBD1. CDR3 length: 17 amino acids. Germline CDR1 reads LNHDA; CDR2 reads SQIVND (reference sequence). The V segment lost 4 bases and the J segment 0 bases; nucleotides outside the gene matches: 10. Here the CDR3 DNA reads TGTGCCAGTAGTACAAACACCGGGACAGGGTTCTCCTACGAGCAGTACTTC. It translates to CASSTNTGTGFSYEQYF.

The CDR3 nucleotides read TGTGCCAGCAGTTACGAGACAGGGCTGGCCGGGGAGCTGTTTTTT. Protein product: CASSYETGLAGELFF. The V and J genes are TRBV6-5 and TRBJ2-2; the match to TRBD1 covers 7 bases. Germline CDR1 is MNHEY and CDR2 is SVGAGI. With V trimmed by 2 bases and J by 6 bases, 6 bases remained unmatched. The CDR3 loop spans 15 amino acids.

V and J are TRBV11-3 and TRBJ2-7, with D perhaps TRBD2 (5 bases). Germline V gene data show CDR1 as SGHNT and CDR2 as YENEEA. V gave up 1 base and J gave up 0 bases, with 7 bases separating them. CDR3 length: 14 amino acids. Written as DNA, the CDR3 is TGTGCCAGCAGCTTAGGGCGGGTCTCCTACGAGCAGTACTTC. This codes for CASSLGRVSYEQYF.

V is TRBV6-5 and J is TRBJ2-5; 9 bases fit TRBD2. The CDR3 consists of 15 residues. Germline V gene sequence: CDR1 MNHEY, CDR2 SVGAGI. Losses at the gene ends were 2 bases for V and 5 bases for J; bases not matched to a gene: 6. CDR3 amino acids: CASSYGSGRWETQYF. In nucleotides, the CDR3 is TGTGCCAGCAGTTACGGTAGCGGGAGATGGGAGACCCAGTACTTC.

The rearrangement uses TRBV18 and TRBJ1-2; D may be TRBD1 (6 bases). This CDR3 contains 19 residues. Germline V gene data show CDR1 as KGHSH and CDR2 as LQKENI. Trimming cost V 2 bases and J 0 bases, with 22 bases left between them. CDR3 in DNA: TGTGCCAGCTCACCATATAGTTTCGGACAGATATCAGCTAACTATGGCTACACCTTC. Translated: CASSPYSFGQISANYGYTF.

The chain employs TRBV5-6 and TRBJ2-5, with a tentative D call TRBD2 (6 bases). Looked up from germline, CDR1 is SGHDT and CDR2 is YYEEEE. The CDR3 sequence is 15 residues long. V was cut by 4 bases and J by 5 bases, with 18 bases left in between. The CDR3, as DNA: TGTGCCAGCAGCCCGGCGGGACTTGCCCAGGAGACCCAGTACTTC. It specifies CASSPAGLAQETQYF.

V and J are TRBV9 and TRBJ2-1, with 9 positions matching TRBD2. The CDR3 spans 15 residues. J lost 5 bases, V lost 2 bases, and 5 bases had no gene match. Germline-derived CDR1 and CDR2 are SGDLS and YYNGEE. The CDR3 DNA reads TGTGCCAGCAGCGTTTGGCGGGAGGGCAACAATGAGCAGTTCTTC. Translation gives CASSVWREGNNEQFF. Full variable domain (remainder filled in from reference TRBV9 and TRBJ2-1): DSGVTQTPKHLITATGQRVTLRCSPRSGDLSVYWYQQSLDQGLQFLIQYYNGEERAKGNILERFSAQQFPDLHSELNLSSLELGDSALYFCASSVWREGNNEQFFGPGTRLTVL.

This clone showed up just once. V is TRBV6-5 and J is TRBJ2-7; either TRBD1 or TRBD2 may fit D (7 bases each). There are 14 residues in the CDR3. V was pared by 8 bases and J by 3 bases, with 17 bases between. The V gene's germline CDR1 is MNHEY and CDR2 SVGAGI. The CDR3 here is CASSRGRAIYEQYF. CDR3 DNA sequence: TGTGCCAGCTCCAGGGGGAGGGCCATCTACGAGCAGTACTTC.

The CDR3: CASQDPTGSFGNTIYF. Here the CDR3 DNA reads TGTGCCTCCCAGGACCCAACAGGGAGCTTTGGAAACACCATATATTTT. This chain links TRBV19 with TRBJ1-3, with D perhaps TRBD1 (6 bases). V lost 11 bases and J 3 bases, leaving 23 bases between the germline ends. The CDR3 is made up of 16 amino acids. The germline V gene encodes CDR1 LNHDA and CDR2 SQIVND (reference sequence).

The chain carries TRBV6-1 and TRBJ1-3, with D hard to call. Germline V gene sequence: CDR1 MNHNS, CDR2 SASEGT. The germline V and J ends were trimmed by 7 bases and 2 bases, with 15 bases remaining between them. The CDR3 is made up of 15 amino acids. The CDR3 nucleotides are TGTGCCAGCAAAGGGCCAGGAGCGGCTGGAAACACCATATATTTT. It encodes CASKGPGAAGNTIYF.

This chain links TRBV5-4 with TRBJ2-6; D is perhaps TRBD1 (6 bases). CDR3 length: 14 residues. V lost 4 bases to trimming and J lost 4 bases, with 9 bases between them. The germline V gene encodes CDR1 SGHNT and CDR2 YYREEE (reference sequence). CDR3 coding DNA: TGTGCCAGCAGCCAGGGGAGCGGGGCCAACGTCCTGACTTTC. This translates into CASSQGSGANVLTF.

V gene TRBV1 combines with J gene TRBJ2-7; whether TRBD1, the table's D call, matches the DNA was not checked. TRBV1 is labeled a pseudogene. The CDR3 spans 15 residues. In DNA, the CDR3 is TGCACCAGCAGCCACCGGGGGACAGGGTTCTACGAGCAGTACTTC. Protein product: CTSSHRGTGFYEQYF.

This clone occurred once. This sequence joins TRBV7-9 and TRBJ2-3, with TRBD2 matching over 7 bases. J gave up 0 bases and V 2 bases, and 11 bases lay outside the gene matches. The germline V gene encodes CDR1 SEHNR and CDR2 FQNEAQ (reference sequence). The CDR3 totals 18 residues. For the CDR3, the DNA is TGTGCCAGCAGCTTAAGGAGGGACTACAGAAGGAGCACAGATACGCAGTATTTT. This codes for CASSLRRDYRRSTDTQYF.

The chain uses TRBV10-3 and TRBJ2-1; 11 bases align to TRBD2. The CDR3 runs 17 residues. In germline, CDR1 is ENHRY, CDR2 SYGVKD. Germline trimming cut 5 bases from V and 7 bases from J; bases unmatched to any gene: 13. For the CDR3, the DNA is TGTGCCATCAGTAACCGGGAGCTAGCGGGAGGTGGTAATGAGCAGTTCTTC. This sequence encodes CAISNRELAGGGNEQFF.

This chain joins TRBV5-4 and TRBJ1-1, with a weak D call TRBD1 (5 bases). Trimming removed 0 bases at V and 1 base at J, with 10 bases between. In germline, CDR1 is SGHNT, CDR2 YYREEE (reference sequence). The CDR3 totals 15 residues. The CDR3 sequence is CASSLDYGGNTEAFF. The DNA of the CDR3 is TGTGCCAGCAGCTTGGATTACGGGGGGAACACTGAAGCTTTCTTT. Based on the CDR3 plus reference TRBV5-4 and TRBJ1-1, the full variable domain is ETGVTQSPTHLIKTRGQQVTLRCSSQSGHNTVSWYQQALGQGPQFIFQYYREEENGRGNFPPRFSGLQFPNYSSELNVNALELDDSALYLCASSLDYGGNTEAFFGQGTRLTVV.

This clone turned up a few times. V and J are TRBV5-4 and TRBJ2-3, with 9 positions matching TRBD2. V lost 4 bases to trimming and J lost 1 base; unmatched junction nucleotides: 7. Germline V gene data show CDR1 as SGHNT and CDR2 as YYREEE (reference sequence). This CDR3 has 16 residues. This chain's CDR3 is CASSIPGLAGTDTQYF. The CDR3 DNA reads as TGTGCCAGCAGCATACCGGGACTAGCAGGCACAGATACGCAGTATTTT.

The chain uses TRBV28 and TRBJ2-7; D may be TRBD2 (5 bases). Deletions cut 4 bases from V and 3 bases from J, with 16 bases between. Germline V gene lookup returns CDR1 MDHEN and CDR2 SYDVKM. The CDR3 runs to 15 residues. The CDR3 coding sequence is TGTGCCAGCAGTTCCCTAGACCCAAGCGGCTACGAGCAGTACTTC. This gives the protein CASSSLDPSGYEQYF.